Each of the 4 T cell receptor beta chains below was sequenced from the same sample in a study of prognosis after radiotherapy for stage I lung cancer. Template was genomic DNA; TCR beta CDR3 amplified in two multiplex PCR rounds. The use of primers specific to each TRBV and TRBJ gene characterized first-round PCR. TCRdb itself ran the multiplex PCR reads through MiXCR, one entry per CDR3 protein. The sample shows around 26,000 distinct CDR3 sequences, around 45% of them seen only once. Specimen: PBMCs, collected before or after stereotactic body radiation therapy (not recorded which). All receptors derive from a donor older than 45 with non-small cell lung cancer.

This clonotype was recorded at least ten times. This sequence joins TRBV3-1 and TRBJ2-1; perhaps TRBD2 as D (6 bases). Trimming pared 6 bases from V and 7 bases from J, leaving 13 bases between. The germline V gene has CDR1 LGHDT and CDR2 YNNKEL (reference sequence). The CDR3 length is 13 residues. CDR3 protein: CASRRRASNEQFF. The CDR3 DNA follows: TGTGCCAGCAGGCGGAGGGCTTCTAATGAGCAGTTCTTC.

Only one count was recorded for this clonotype. The chain employs TRBV20-1 and TRBJ1-2; 9 bases align to TRBD1. Losses at the gene ends were 5 bases for V and 8 bases for J; bases not matched to a gene: 9. CDR3 size: 13 residues. Germline values: CDR1 DFQATT, CDR2 SNEGSKA (reference sequence). The CDR3 loop reads CSAGTGGPVGYTF. CDR3 bases: TGCAGTGCTGGCACAGGGGGCCCCGTGGGCTACACCTTC.

This clonotype was detected ten times or more. The rearrangement joins TRBV20-1 to TRBJ1-2, with D perhaps matching TRBD1 (5 bases). Germline CDR1 reads DFQATT; CDR2 reads SNEGSKA (reference sequence). The germline V and J ends were trimmed by 5 bases and 5 bases, with 21 bases remaining between them. The CDR3 has 15 residues. In DNA form, the CDR3 reads TGCAGTGCTCGTCGAGTAATAGGGACGGTTTATGGCTACACCTTC. Translating it yields CSARRVIGTVYGYTF.

With respect to this clonotype: With a far larger clone one base away, a read error is the likely cause. J is TRBJ2-7 and V is TRBV28, with D unresolved. The CDR3 has 14 residues. V lost 7 bases and J 2 bases, leaving 15 bases between the germline ends. Per germline, CDR1 MDHEN and CDR2 SYDVKM. CDR3 coding DNA: TGTGCCAGCATCTTGACCGACGCCACCTACGAGCAGTACTTC. Translating it yields CASILTDATYEQYF.